This T cell receptor (delta chain) originates from a study of gamma-delta chains in newborns, infants, children. Across the study: Innate gammadelta T cells reportedly expand polyclonally right after birth, driven by microbial exposure, per the title.

Germline CDR1 GEAIGNYY, CDR2 EKD. Trimming cost V 0 bases and J 0 bases; bases outside gene matches: 9. The CDR3 has 20 residues. TCRdb re-identified clones in the reads via CATT. The data show 5,600 or so delta-chain clones, about 1.9% seen once. As concerns this clone: A clone one base away is much larger, so this may be a read error. This sample also contains other DNA sequences that code for the same CDR3.

The chain carries TRDV2 and TRDJ3, with 8 bases lining up with TRDD3. Source material: blood. This TCR was sampled from a child who was a newborn, infant or young child, either healthy, febrile or measles-vaccinated (not recorded which). The CDR3 sequence: CACDTVLGDHSSWDTRQMFF. As DNA, the CDR3 is TGTGCCTGTGACACCGTGCTGGGGGACCATAGCTCCTGGGACACCCGACAGATGTTTTTC.